One sample yielded the 32 T cell receptor beta chains listed below, sequenced in a study of regulatory T cells in long-lasting Graves disease. Both iRepertoire HTBI primers and Arm-PCR of CDR3 regions were used to build the TCR beta libraries. Each CDR3 protein is one row after TCRdb ran MiXCR on the multiplex PCR reads. The sample holds 500,000 to 700,000 distinct CDR3 sequences, roughly 15% seen once. The time point denotes: newly diagnosed GD, antithyroid drugs for less than 3 months. Researchers made the TCR library from RNA that was extracted from PBMCs. These data also featured in a second study, about T cells in Graves' hyperthyroidism and ophthalmopathy.

The sequencing here drew on peripheral blood mononuclear cells (PBMCs), taken at new diagnosis, from a patient treated with antithyroid drugs. All receptors derive from a woman aged 25 to 39 with Graves disease.

This clonotype was detected many times. The chain employs TRBV7-9 and TRBJ2-7; D remains unclear. The V gene's germline CDR1 is SEHNR and CDR2 FQNEAQ (reference sequence). This CDR3 is 12 amino acids long. Trimming removed 2 bases from V and 7 bases from J, with 9 bases in between. In DNA form, the CDR3 reads TGTGCCAGCAGCTTAAACCCCCAGGAGCAGTACTTC. Residues: CASSLNPQEQYF.

J is TRBJ2-5 and V is TRBV5-1; D perhaps matches TRBD1 (5 bases). The V gene lost 0 bases and the J gene lost 9 bases, with 12 bases spanning the gap. Germline V gene sequence: CDR1 SGHRS, CDR2 YFSETQ. The length of the CDR3 is 13 residues. In nucleotides, the CDR3 is TGCGCCAGCAGCTTGGCAGGGCGGAGCGCCCAGTACTTC. It codes for CASSLAGRSAQYF. Full variable domain (remainder filled in from reference TRBV5-1 and TRBJ2-5): KAGVTQTPRYLIKTRGQQVTLSCSPISGHRSVSWYQQTPGQGLQFLFEYFSETQRNKGNFPGRFSGRQFSNSRSEMNVSTLELGDSALYLCASSLAGRSAQYFGPGTRLLVL.

Ten or more counts support this clonotype. The chain recombines TRBV28 with TRBJ2-7, with 9 bases that match TRBD1. V was clipped by 3 bases and J by 5 bases; unmatched bases: 11. The CDR3 has 16 amino acids. Germline values: CDR1 MDHEN, CDR2 SYDVKM. The CDR3 DNA reads TGTGCCAGCAGTTTCGTCGCAGGGACAGGGAACCACGAGCAGTACTTC. Amino acids: CASSFVAGTGNHEQYF.

This clonotype has only a few counts. The J gene is TRBJ2-7, the V gene TRBV18, with D hard to call. V was pared by 5 bases and J by 2 bases, with 10 bases between. Germline loops: CDR1 KGHSH, CDR2 LQKENI. CDR3 size: 13 residues. This CDR3 reads CASSIQVTYEQYF. CDR3 coding DNA: TGTGCCAGCTCAATCCAGGTCACCTACGAGCAGTACTTC.

Ten or more counts support this clonotype. V usage is TRBV6-4 and J usage is TRBJ1-6, with TRBD1 as a possible D gene (5 bases). Per germline, CDR1 MRHNA and CDR2 SNTAGT. Between the trimmed V and J ends, which lost 6 bases and 5 bases, there was a span of 14 bases. The CDR3 is 15 residues long. CDR3: CASSRQWGDNSPLHF. The CDR3 coding sequence is TGTGCCAGCAGCAGGCAATGGGGGGATAATTCACCCCTCCACTTT.

The chain employs TRBV2 and TRBJ1-5; 12 positions match TRBD1. Germline CDR1 is SNHLY and CDR2 is FYNNEI. V shed 7 bases, J shed 6 bases, and the junction held 7 bases outside the gene matches. The CDR3 is 15 residues long. CDR3 DNA sequence: TGTGCCAGCACGACCGGGACAGGGGGCGGTCAGCCCCAGCATTTT. This gives the protein CASTTGTGGGQPQHF.

This clonotype has at least ten counts. This chain connects TRBV18 to TRBJ1-2; D not certain. Germline V gene sequence: CDR1 KGHSH, CDR2 LQKENI. Trimming cost V 2 bases and J 4 bases, with 8 bases left between them. The CDR3 has 13 residues. The CDR3: CASSPFGLYGYTF. CDR3 nucleotide sequence: TGTGCCAGCTCACCATTCGGGCTCTATGGCTACACCTTC.

In this sample, this clonotype turned up many times. The chain is built from TRBV3-1 and TRBJ2-1; maybe TRBD2 (6 bases). V was trimmed by 4 bases and J by 12 bases, leaving 13 bases between them. Germline CDR1 LGHDT, CDR2 YNNKEL (reference sequence). The CDR3 covers 12 residues. The CDR3 DNA reads TGTGCCAGCAGCCCCACCGGGACTTGGCAGTTCTTC. Its protein product is CASSPTGTWQFF.

V gene TRBV7-6 combines with J gene TRBJ1-6; D ambiguous. The V end was cut by 2 bases, the J end by 7 bases, with 9 bases between. The germline gives CDR1 SGHVS, CDR2 FNYEAQ. The CDR3 is made up of 14 amino acids. CDR3 sequence: CASSLFESNSPLHF. CDR3 in DNA: TGTGCCAGCAGCTTATTCGAGAGCAATTCACCCCTCCACTTT.

This sequence joins TRBV30 and TRBJ1-2, with D perhaps TRBD1 (5 bases). Germline-derived CDR1 and CDR2 are GTSNPN and SVGIG (reference sequence). The germline V and J ends were trimmed by 3 bases and 8 bases, with 16 bases remaining between them. CDR3 length: 13 amino acids. The CDR3 loop reads CAWSHTGSAGYTF. The DNA for the CDR3 is TGTGCCTGGAGCCACACAGGTTCAGCCGGCTACACCTTC.

V and J are TRBV6-2 or TRBV6-3 and TRBJ2-1; maybe TRBD2 (6 bases). Trimming cost V 0 bases and J 4 bases, with 7 bases left between them. The length of the CDR3 is 14 residues. The germline V gene has CDR1 MNHEY and CDR2 SVGEGT. CDR3 sequence (DNA): TGTGCCAGCAGTTACTCGACTAGTTACAATGAGCAGTTCTTC. As protein: CASSYSTSYNEQFF.

The sample holds many counts of this clonotype. The chain recombines TRBV28 with TRBJ1-1; no clear D gene. The CDR3 has 12 amino acids. Trimming shortened V by 4 bases and J by 3 bases, and 6 bases separated the two germline ends. Germline loops: CDR1 MDHEN, CDR2 SYDVKM. The CDR3 reads CASSSPDTEAFF. In DNA, the CDR3 is TGTGCCAGCAGTTCCCCAGACACTGAAGCTTTCTTT.

The chain carries TRBV5-6 and TRBJ1-1; D call uncertain. This CDR3 comprises 13 residues. Trimming removed 4 bases at V and 8 bases at J, with 15 bases between. Germline V gives CDR1 SGHDT, CDR2 YYEEEE. In nucleotides, the CDR3 is TGTGCCAGCAGCCAAACCCCACAGCCCGAAGCTTTCTTT. Encoded protein: CASSQTPQPEAFF.

This clonotype has at least ten counts. The chain employs TRBV28 and TRBJ1-4, with D perhaps matching TRBD1 (5 bases). The germline gives CDR1 MDHEN, CDR2 SYDVKM. V was trimmed by 6 bases and J by 8 bases, leaving 19 bases between them. The CDR3 sequence is 15 residues long. For the CDR3, the DNA is TGTGCCAGCAGGAGAATAAGTGGGGGTCGCGAAAAACTGTTTTTT. Its protein product is CASRRISGGREKLFF.

The chain employs TRBV7-9 and TRBJ1-1; D perhaps matches TRBD1 (5 bases). There are 13 residues in the CDR3. The V and J ends lost 8 bases and 7 bases respectively, with 17 bases between them. CDR1 and CDR2 from the germline V gene are SEHNR and FQNEAQ (reference sequence). Here the CDR3 DNA reads TGTGCCAGCTCACAGGATCTTTCGGGTGAAGCTTTCTTT. Translation gives CASSQDLSGEAFF.

This clonotype was found many times. The DNA of the CDR3 is TGTGCCTGGGGCCCAAGCGGGTACGAGCAGTACTTC. It is translated as CAWGPSGYEQYF. V and J are TRBV30 and TRBJ2-7, with D possibly being TRBD2 (6 bases). Germline assignment: CDR1 GTSNPN and CDR2 SVGIG (reference sequence). Between the trimmed V and J ends, which lost 5 bases and 4 bases, there was a span of 12 bases. The CDR3 loop spans 12 amino acids.

This clonotype was seen ten or more times. The rearrangement joins TRBV7-2 to TRBJ1-5; 7 bases map to TRBD1. The ends lost 5 bases at V and 5 bases at J; junction bases unmatched: 9. Germline V gene sequence: CDR1 SGHTA, CDR2 FQGNSA. This CDR3 contains 15 residues. CDR3 sequence (DNA): TGTGCCAGCAGCCATAGACAGGGCCACGATCAGCCCCAGCATTTT. Translated: CASSHRQGHDQPQHF.

A few counts support this clonotype. This chain links TRBV29-1 with TRBJ2-2, with D hard to call. Germline V gene sequence: CDR1 SQVTM, CDR2 ANQGSEA. V lost 1 base, J lost 7 bases, and 16 bases lay in between. The CDR3 is made up of 15 amino acids. The CDR3 DNA reads TGCAGCGTTGAAGGGCAGGAGACCTTAGGCGGGGAGCTGTTTTTT. It translates to CSVEGQETLGGELFF.

The chain uses TRBV28 and TRBJ1-6, with 7 bases fitting TRBD1. The CDR3 sequence is 17 residues long. V gave up 6 bases and J gave up 4 bases; unmatched junction bases: 12. The germline gives CDR1 MDHEN, CDR2 SYDVKM. The CDR3 sequence is CASSGLQGPSYNSPLHF. The CDR3 DNA reads TGTGCCAGCAGCGGATTACAGGGGCCAAGTTATAATTCACCCCTCCACTTT.

This clonotype was recorded a few times. The chain joins TRBV27 to TRBJ2-7; D perhaps matches TRBD2 (6 bases). CDR1 MNHEY and CDR2 SMNVEV come from the germline V gene (reference sequence). V lost 5 bases and J lost 0, with 11 bases in between. The CDR3 spans 14 residues. CDR3 coding DNA: TGTGCCAGCAGTACCCAGGGACTCTCCTACGAGCAGTACTTC. Protein: CASSTQGLSYEQYF.

This clonotype was detected many times. J is TRBJ2-5 and V is TRBV7-9, with 8 bases lining up with TRBD1. The CDR3 is 13 residues long. V was clipped by 2 bases and J by 6 bases; unmatched bases: 2. CDR1 SEHNR and CDR2 FQNEAQ come from the germline V gene (reference sequence). The CDR3 DNA reads as TGTGCCAGCAGCTTAACAGGGGGACAGACCCAGTACTTC. Its translation: CASSLTGGQTQYF.

Many counts were recorded for this clonotype. CDR3 nucleotides: TGTGCCAGCAGTTATCTCGACGGGCGGCCCCAGCATTTT. Protein: CASSYLDGRPQHF. The chain employs TRBV6-2 or TRBV6-3 and TRBJ1-5; D call uncertain. The CDR3 has 13 amino acids. Trimming shortened V by 3 bases and J by 9 bases, and 12 bases separated the two germline ends. Germline-derived CDR1 and CDR2 are MNHEY and SVGEGT.

This clonotype was seen a handful of times. Here the CDR3 DNA reads TGCAGTGCTAGTCCGCCGGGAACAGATACGCAGTATTTT. The encoded protein is CSASPPGTDTQYF. This chain connects TRBV20-1 to TRBJ2-3; D is perhaps TRBD2 (5 bases). V dropped 3 bases and J dropped 3 bases, with 10 bases sitting between them. The CDR3 is 13 amino acids. The germline V gene encodes CDR1 DFQATT and CDR2 SNEGSKA (reference sequence).

This clonotype occurred a few times. A much larger clone sits a single nucleotide away, making a read error possible. The CDR3 bases are TGTGCCAGCAGCTTAGAACCTTACAATGAGCAGCTCTTC. Translated: CASSLEPYNEQLF. The chain is built from TRBV11-2 and TRBJ2-1, with D unclear. The CDR3 has 13 residues. Germline CDR1 SGHAT, CDR2 FQNNGV.

This clonotype appeared a single time. A much larger clone lies a single base off, so this may be a read error. The V call is TRBV7-2, the J call TRBJ2-3; D possibly matches TRBD1 or TRBD2 (5 bases each). V lost 3 bases and J lost 2, with 9 bases in between. Germline CDR1 is SGHTA and CDR2 is FQGNSA. The CDR3 covers 14 residues. CDR3 amino acids: CASSFMGDTDTQYF. CDR3 DNA sequence: TGTGCCAGCAGCTTTATGGGGGACACAGATACGCAGTATTTT.

This clonotype was recorded many times. The chain employs TRBV7-2 and TRBJ2-3; unclear D gene. Germline loops: CDR1 SGHTA, CDR2 FQGNSA. The length of the CDR3 is 14 residues. V was trimmed by 4 bases and J by 2 bases, leaving 10 bases between them. CDR3 bases: TGTGCCAGCAGCTCTCTCCCTTACACAGATACGCAGTATTTT. Translated: CASSSLPYTDTQYF. Full variable domain (outside the CDR3, taken from reference TRBV7-2 and TRBJ2-3): GAGVSQSPSNKVTEKGKDVELRCDPISGHTALYWYRQSLGQGLEFLIYFQGNSAPDKSGLPSDRFSAERTGGSVSTLTIQRTQQEDSAVYLCASSSLPYTDTQYFGPGTRLTVL.

Only a few counts were recorded for this clonotype. V usage is TRBV25-1 and J usage is TRBJ1-6; perhaps TRBD1 as D (6 bases). Germline V gene data show CDR1 as MGHDK and CDR2 as SYGVNS. CDR3 length equals 13 residues. Trimming removed 6 bases at V and 6 bases at J, with 9 bases between. DNA for the CDR3: TGTGCCAGCAGCGGACAGCCTAATTCACCCCTCCACTTT. It specifies CASSGQPNSPLHF.

This clonotype was counted ten times or more. This chain links TRBV6-1 with TRBJ1-5; weak D call: TRBD1 (5 bases). The germline CDR1 and CDR2 sequences are MNHNS and SASEGT. This CDR3 is 15 amino acids long. V lost 4 bases and J lost 8, with 18 bases in between. CDR3 in DNA: TGTGCCAGCAGTGCGGGGGATGGGTATCTGGAGCCCCAGCATTTT. Protein sequence: CASSAGDGYLEPQHF.

This sequence joins TRBV18 and TRBJ2-1, with TRBD1 identical over 9 bases. The CDR3 has 15 residues. Germline V lookup: CDR1 KGHSH, CDR2 LQKENI. J was trimmed by 10 bases and V by 2 bases; bases with no gene match: 9. CDR3 bases: TGTGCCAGCTCACCAATGGGACAGGGAGGGTACGAGCAGTTCTTC. This gives the protein CASSPMGQGGYEQFF.

This clonotype has ten or more counts. The chain recombines TRBV10-3 with TRBJ2-1; 11 nucleotides agree with TRBD1. CDR3 length equals 15 residues. V shed 6 bases and J 6 bases; nucleotides not matched to a gene: 7. The V gene's germline CDR1 is ENHRY and CDR2 SYGVKD. The CDR3 nucleotides are TGTGCCATCAGGCATGGACAGGGGGCAGGCAATGAGCAGTTCTTC. Its protein product is CAIRHGQGAGNEQFF.

This chain connects TRBV24-1 to TRBJ2-7; D is undetermined. Trimming left V 3 bases short and J 5 bases short, with 16 bases between. This CDR3 is built from 15 residues. The germline V gene encodes CDR1 KGHDR and CDR2 SFDVKD. The CDR3 loop is CATSDTPPRSNEQYF. The CDR3 DNA is TGTGCCACCAGTGATACCCCCCCGAGGTCGAACGAGCAGTACTTC.

The sample holds many counts of this clonotype. The chain joins TRBV28 to TRBJ1-5; D perhaps matches TRBD1 (5 bases). This CDR3 is 12 amino acids long. V gave up 4 bases and J gave up 7 bases, with 8 bases separating them. CDR1 and CDR2 (germline): MDHEN, SYDVKM. CDR3 in DNA: TGTGCCAGCAGTTCCCAGGGCCAGCCCCAGCATTTT. This encodes CASSSQGQPQHF.